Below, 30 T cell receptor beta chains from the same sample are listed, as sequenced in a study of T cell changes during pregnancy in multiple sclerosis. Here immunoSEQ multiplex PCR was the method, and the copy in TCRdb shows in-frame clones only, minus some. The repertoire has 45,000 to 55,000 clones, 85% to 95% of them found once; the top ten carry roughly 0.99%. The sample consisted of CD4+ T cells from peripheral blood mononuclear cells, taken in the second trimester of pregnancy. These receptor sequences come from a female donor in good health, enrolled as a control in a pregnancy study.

CDR3 sequence: CASSYSTGDYGYTF. The CDR3 DNA reads as TGTGCCAGCAGTTACTCTACAGGGGACTATGGCTACACCTTC. This chain joins TRBV6-5 and TRBJ1-2, with 7 bases that match TRBD1. The J segment lost 3 bases and the V segment lost 0 bases, leaving 1 base of the junction unmatched. Germline CDR1 and CDR2: MNHEY and SVGAGI. This CDR3 is built from 14 residues.

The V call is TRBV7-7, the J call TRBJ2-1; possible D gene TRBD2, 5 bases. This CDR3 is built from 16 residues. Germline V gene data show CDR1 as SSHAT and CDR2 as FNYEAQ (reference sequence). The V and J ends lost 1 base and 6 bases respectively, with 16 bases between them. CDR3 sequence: CASSLVRDGIGNEQFF. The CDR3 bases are TGTGCCAGCAGCTTAGTACGGGATGGGATTGGCAATGAGCAGTTCTTC. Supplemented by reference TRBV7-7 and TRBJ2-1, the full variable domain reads GAGVSQSPRYKVTKRGQDVTLRCDPISSHATLYWYQQALGQGPEFLTYFNYEAQPDKSGLPSDRFSAERPEGSISTLTIQRTEQRDSAMYRCASSLVRDGIGNEQFFGPGTRLTVL.

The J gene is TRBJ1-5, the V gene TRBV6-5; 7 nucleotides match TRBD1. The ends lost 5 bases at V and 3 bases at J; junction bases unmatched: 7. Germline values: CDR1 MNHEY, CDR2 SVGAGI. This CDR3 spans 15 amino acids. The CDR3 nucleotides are TGTGCCAGCAGTATCACAGGGGTCTTCAATCAGCCCCAGCATTTT. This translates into CASSITGVFNQPQHF.

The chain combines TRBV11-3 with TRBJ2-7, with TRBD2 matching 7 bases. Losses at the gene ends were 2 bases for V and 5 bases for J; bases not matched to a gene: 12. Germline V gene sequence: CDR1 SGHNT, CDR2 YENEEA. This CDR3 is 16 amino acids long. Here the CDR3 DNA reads TGTGCCAGCAGCTTAATGTCCGCGGGAGCAGCGCACGAGCAGTACTTC. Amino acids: CASSLMSAGAAHEQYF.

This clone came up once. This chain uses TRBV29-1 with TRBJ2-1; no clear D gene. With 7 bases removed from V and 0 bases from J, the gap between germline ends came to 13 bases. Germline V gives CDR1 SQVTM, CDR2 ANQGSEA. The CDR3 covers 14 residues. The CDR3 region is CSASGRSSYNEQFF. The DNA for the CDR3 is TGCAGCGCGTCAGGTCGTAGCTCCTACAATGAGCAGTTCTTC.

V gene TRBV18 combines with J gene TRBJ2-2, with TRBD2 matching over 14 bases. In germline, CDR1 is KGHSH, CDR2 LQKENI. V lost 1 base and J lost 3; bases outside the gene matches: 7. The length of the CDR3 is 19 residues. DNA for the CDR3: TGTGCCAGCTCACCACTCCCCGGGACTAGCGGGGGATACACCGGGGAGCTGTTTTTT. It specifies CASSPLPGTSGGYTGELFF.

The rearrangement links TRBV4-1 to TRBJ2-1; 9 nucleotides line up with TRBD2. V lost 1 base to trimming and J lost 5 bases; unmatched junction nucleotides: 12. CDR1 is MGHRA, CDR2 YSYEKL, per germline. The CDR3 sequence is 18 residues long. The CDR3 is CASSQGLAGNRRHNEQFF. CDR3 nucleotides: TGCGCCAGCAGCCAAGGCCTAGCGGGAAATCGGCGTCACAATGAGCAGTTCTTC.

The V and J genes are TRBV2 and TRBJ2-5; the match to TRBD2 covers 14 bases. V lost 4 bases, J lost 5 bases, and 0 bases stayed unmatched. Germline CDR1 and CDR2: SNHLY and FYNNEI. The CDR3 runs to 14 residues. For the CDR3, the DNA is TGTGCCAGCAGTGGGACTAGCGGGGGGGAGACCCAGTACTTC. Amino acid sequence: CASSGTSGGETQYF.

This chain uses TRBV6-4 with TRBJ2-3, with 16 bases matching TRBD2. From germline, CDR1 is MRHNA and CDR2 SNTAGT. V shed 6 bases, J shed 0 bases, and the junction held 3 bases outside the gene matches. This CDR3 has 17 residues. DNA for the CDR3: TGTGCCAGCAGGGGGACTAGCGGGAGGGCAAGCACAGATACGCAGTATTTT. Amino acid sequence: CASRGTSGRASTDTQYF.

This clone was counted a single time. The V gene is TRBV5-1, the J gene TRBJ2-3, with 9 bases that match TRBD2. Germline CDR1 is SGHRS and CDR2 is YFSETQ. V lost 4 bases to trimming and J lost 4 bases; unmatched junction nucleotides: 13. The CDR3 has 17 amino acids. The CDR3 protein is CASSQLSSGDKADTQYF. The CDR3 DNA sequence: TGCGCCAGCAGCCAACTTTCTAGCGGGGATAAGGCAGATACGCAGTATTTT.

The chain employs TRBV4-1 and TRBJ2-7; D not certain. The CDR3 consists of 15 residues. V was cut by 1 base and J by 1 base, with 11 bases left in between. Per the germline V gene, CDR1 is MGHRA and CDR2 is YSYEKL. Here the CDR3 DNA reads TGCGCCAGCAGCCAAGGTCCTTTAGATTCCTACGAGCAGTACTTC. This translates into CASSQGPLDSYEQYF.

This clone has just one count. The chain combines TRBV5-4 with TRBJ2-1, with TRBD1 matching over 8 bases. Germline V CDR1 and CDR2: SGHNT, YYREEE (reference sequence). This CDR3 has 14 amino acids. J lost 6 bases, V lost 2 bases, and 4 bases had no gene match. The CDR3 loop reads CASSFPQGANEQFF. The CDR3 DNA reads TGTGCCAGCAGCTTCCCCCAGGGGGCCAATGAGCAGTTCTTC.

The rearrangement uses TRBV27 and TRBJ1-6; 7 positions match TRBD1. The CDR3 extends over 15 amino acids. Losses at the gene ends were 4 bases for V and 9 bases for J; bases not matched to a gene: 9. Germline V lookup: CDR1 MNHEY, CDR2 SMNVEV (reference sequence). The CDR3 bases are TGTGCCAGCAGTTCCAGACAGGGCTCTAGTTCACCCCTCCACTTT. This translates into CASSSRQGSSSPLHF.

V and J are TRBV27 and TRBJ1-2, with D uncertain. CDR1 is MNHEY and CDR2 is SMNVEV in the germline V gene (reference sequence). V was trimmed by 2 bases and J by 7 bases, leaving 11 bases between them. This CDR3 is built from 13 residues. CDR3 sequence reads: CASSLNWAGGYTF. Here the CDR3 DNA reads TGTGCCAGCAGTTTAAATTGGGCGGGTGGCTACACCTTC.

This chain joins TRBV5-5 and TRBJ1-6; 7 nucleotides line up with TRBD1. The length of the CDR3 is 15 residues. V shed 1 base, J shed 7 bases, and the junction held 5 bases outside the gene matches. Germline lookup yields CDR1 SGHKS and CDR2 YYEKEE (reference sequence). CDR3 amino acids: CASSLQPGGNSPLHF. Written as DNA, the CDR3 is TGTGCCAGCAGCTTGCAGCCAGGGGGGAATTCACCCCTCCACTTT.

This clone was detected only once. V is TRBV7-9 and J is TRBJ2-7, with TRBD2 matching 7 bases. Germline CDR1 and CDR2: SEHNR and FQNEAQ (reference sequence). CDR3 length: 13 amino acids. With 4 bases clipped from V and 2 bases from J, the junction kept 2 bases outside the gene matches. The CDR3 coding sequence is TGTGCCAGCAGCTCAGCGGGGCCCTACGAGCAGTACTTC. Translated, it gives CASSSAGPYEQYF.

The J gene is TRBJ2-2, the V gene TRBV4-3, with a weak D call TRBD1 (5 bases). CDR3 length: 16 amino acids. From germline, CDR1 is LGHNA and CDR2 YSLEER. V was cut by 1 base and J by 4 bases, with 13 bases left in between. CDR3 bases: TGCGCCAGCAGCCAAGGACCGACAGCGATCACCGGGGAGCTGTTTTTT. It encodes CASSQGPTAITGELFF.

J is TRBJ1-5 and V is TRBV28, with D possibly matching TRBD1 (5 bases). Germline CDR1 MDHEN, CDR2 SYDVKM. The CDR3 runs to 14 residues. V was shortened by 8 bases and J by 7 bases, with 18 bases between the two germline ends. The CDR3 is CASLGGILGQPQHF. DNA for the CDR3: TGTGCCAGCTTGGGGGGGATTCTCGGGCAGCCCCAGCATTTT.

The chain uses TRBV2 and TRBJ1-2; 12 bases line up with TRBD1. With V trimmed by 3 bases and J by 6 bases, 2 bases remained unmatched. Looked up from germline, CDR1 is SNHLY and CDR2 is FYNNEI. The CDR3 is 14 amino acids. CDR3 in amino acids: CASSEGQGANGYTF. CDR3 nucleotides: TGTGCCAGCAGTGAGGGACAGGGGGCGAATGGCTACACCTTC.

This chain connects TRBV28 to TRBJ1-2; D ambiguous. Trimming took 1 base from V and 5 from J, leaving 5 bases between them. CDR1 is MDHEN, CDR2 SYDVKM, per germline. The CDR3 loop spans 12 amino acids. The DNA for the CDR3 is TGTGCCAGCAGTTTATCCGGGTATGGCTACACCTTC. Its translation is CASSLSGYGYTF.

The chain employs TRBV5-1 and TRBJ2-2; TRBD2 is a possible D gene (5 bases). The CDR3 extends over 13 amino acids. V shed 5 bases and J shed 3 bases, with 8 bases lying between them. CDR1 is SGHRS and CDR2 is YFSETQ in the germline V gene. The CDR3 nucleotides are TGCGCCAGCAGGCCCGGGGACACCGGGGAGCTGTTTTTT. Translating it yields CASRPGDTGELFF.

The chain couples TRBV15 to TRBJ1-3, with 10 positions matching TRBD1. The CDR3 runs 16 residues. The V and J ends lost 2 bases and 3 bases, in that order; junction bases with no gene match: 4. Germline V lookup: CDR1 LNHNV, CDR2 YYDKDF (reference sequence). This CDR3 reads CATSRPGQGFGNTIYF. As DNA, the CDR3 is TGTGCCACCAGCAGACCGGGACAGGGGTTTGGAAACACCATATATTTT.

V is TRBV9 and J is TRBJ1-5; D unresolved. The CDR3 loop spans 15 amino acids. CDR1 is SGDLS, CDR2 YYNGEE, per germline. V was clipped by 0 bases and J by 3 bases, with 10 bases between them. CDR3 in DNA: TGTGCCAGCAGCGTAGCCCCAGGTATCAATCAGCCCCAGCATTTT. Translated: CASSVAPGINQPQHF.

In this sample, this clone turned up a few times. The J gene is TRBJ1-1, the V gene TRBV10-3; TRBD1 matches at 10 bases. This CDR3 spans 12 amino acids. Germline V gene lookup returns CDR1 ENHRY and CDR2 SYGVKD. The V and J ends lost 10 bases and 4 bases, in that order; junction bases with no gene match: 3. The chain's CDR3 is CASRTGGTEAFF. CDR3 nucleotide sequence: TGTGCCAGCAGGACAGGGGGCACTGAAGCTTTCTTT.

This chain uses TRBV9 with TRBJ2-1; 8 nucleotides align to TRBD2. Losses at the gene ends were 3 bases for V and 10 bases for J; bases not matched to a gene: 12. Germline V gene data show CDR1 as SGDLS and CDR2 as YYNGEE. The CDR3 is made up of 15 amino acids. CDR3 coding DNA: TGTGCCAGCAGCGCCCGGACGGGGGGGCCGGGGGAGCAGTTCTTC. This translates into CASSARTGGPGEQFF.

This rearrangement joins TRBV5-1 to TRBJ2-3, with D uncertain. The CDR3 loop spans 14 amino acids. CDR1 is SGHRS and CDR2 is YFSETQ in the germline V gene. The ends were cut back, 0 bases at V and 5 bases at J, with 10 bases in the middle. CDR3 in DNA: TGCGCCAGCAGCTTGGAGCTAGTTAAAGATACGCAGTATTTT. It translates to CASSLELVKDTQYF.

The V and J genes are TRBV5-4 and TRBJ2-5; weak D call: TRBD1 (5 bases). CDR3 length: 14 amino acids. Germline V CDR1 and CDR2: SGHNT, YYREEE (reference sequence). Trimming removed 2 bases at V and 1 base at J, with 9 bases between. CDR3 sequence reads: CASSFSRGQETQYF. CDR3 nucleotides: TGTGCCAGCAGCTTCTCTAGGGGCCAAGAGACCCAGTACTTC.

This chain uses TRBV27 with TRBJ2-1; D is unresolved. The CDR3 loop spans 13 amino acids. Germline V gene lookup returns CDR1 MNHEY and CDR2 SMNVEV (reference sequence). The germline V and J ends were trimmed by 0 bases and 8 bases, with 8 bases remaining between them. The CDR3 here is CASSLSFTDEQFF. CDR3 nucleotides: TGTGCCAGCAGTTTATCGTTTACTGATGAGCAGTTCTTC.

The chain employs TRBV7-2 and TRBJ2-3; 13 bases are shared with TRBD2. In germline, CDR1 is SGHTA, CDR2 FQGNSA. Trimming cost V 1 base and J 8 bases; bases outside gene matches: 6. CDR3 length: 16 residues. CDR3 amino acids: CASSLGTSGSTGTQYF. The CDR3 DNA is TGTGCCAGCAGCTTAGGGACTAGCGGGAGTACCGGTACGCAGTATTTT.

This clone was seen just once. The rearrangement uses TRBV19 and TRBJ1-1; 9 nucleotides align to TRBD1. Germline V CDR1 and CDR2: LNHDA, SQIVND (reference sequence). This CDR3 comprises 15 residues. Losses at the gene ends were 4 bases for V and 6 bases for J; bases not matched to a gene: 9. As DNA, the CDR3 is TGTGCCAGTAGTACAAGACAGGGGGGGTCCCCTGAAGCTTTCTTT. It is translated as CASSTRQGGSPEAFF.